These T cell receptor beta chains were read from a single sample in a study of immune heterogeneity within non-small cell lung tumors. MiXCR, applied by TCRdb to the multiplex PCR reads, yields one record per CDR3 protein. The sample includes over 1,500 distinct CDR3 sequences, approximately 50% of them seen just once. Sequencing was performed on lung tumor tissue. The receptors come from a man in his 60s with non-small cell lung cancer. Each CDR3 is given with its conserved first and last residue. D genes are given only for firm matches. A clone size is listed for some rows: how often the clone was seen (once, few, many), or a class if it is expanded.

DNA: TGTGCCAGTACGGGACTCATCACAGATACGCAGTATTTT; CDR3: CASTGLITDTQYF; J: TRBJ2-3; V: TRBV19; D: -; size: -
DNA: TGTGCCACCAAGGACAGGCAGAACACCGGGGAGCTGTTTTTT; CDR3: CATKDRQNTGELFF; J: TRBJ2-2; V: TRBV6-1; D: TRBD1; size: -
DNA: TGTGCCGGACCCCCTGGGTCAGATTCTAACTATGGCTACACCTTC; CDR3: CAGPPGSDSNYGYTF; J: TRBJ1-2; V: TRBV30; D: -; size: -
DNA: TGTGCCAGCAGCTGGGGGACAGAGAACACTGAAGCTTTCTTT; CDR3: CASSWGTENTEAFF; J: TRBJ1-1; V: TRBV5-5; D: TRBD1; size: -
DNA: TGTGTCAGCAGCTTCCCAGGGGCGCGGACCACCGGGGAGCTGTTTTTT; CDR3: CVSSFPGARTTGELFF; J: TRBJ2-2; V: TRBV11-3; D: -; size: -
DNA: TGTGCCAGCAGTGCCGACAGGGGGAACACTGAAGCTTTCTTT; CDR3: CASSADRGNTEAFF; J: TRBJ1-1; V: TRBV6-1; D: TRBD1; size: -
DNA: TGTGCCAGCAGCGTAGGGCTGACTCCTCGGGGGAACATTCAGTACTTC; CDR3: CASSVGLTPRGNIQYF; J: TRBJ2-4; V: TRBV9; D: -; size: -
DNA: TGCGCCAGCAGCTTGCGGCGGGAGAGGCACTTC; CDR3: CASSLRRERHF; J: TRBJ2-5; V: TRBV5-1; D: TRBD2; size: -
DNA: TGTGCCAGCAGTTTACCCTATCCAGTTTACGAGCAGTACTTC; CDR3: CASSLPYPVYEQYF; J: TRBJ2-7; V: TRBV28; D: -; size: -
DNA: TGTGCCAGCAGTAGGGACAGTGGAAACACCATATATTTT; CDR3: CASSRDSGNTIYF; J: TRBJ1-3; V: TRBV9; D: TRBD1; size: -
DNA: TGTGTCAGCAGTTCCGGACTAGTAACCTACGAGCAGTACTTC; CDR3: CVSSSGLVTYEQYF; J: TRBJ2-7; V: TRBV27; D: TRBD2; size: once
DNA: TGTGCCAGCAGCCTAGGAAAGAACTACGAGCAGTACTTC; CDR3: CASSLGKNYEQYF; J: TRBJ2-7; V: TRBV27; D: -; size: large
DNA: TGCAGTGCTAGCCGGGGCTATAATGAAAAACTGTTTTTT; CDR3: CSASRGYNEKLFF; J: TRBJ1-4; V: TRBV20-1; D: -; size: -
DNA: TGTGCCAGCAGTATCGGAGCGATGGGTCAGCCCCAGCATTTT; CDR3: CASSIGAMGQPQHF; J: TRBJ1-5; V: TRBV27; D: -; size: few
DNA: TGTGCCAGCAGCCTACCGCTTCGCACAGATACGCAGTATTTT; CDR3: CASSLPLRTDTQYF; J: TRBJ2-3; V: TRBV7-8; D: -; size: -
DNA: TGTGCCAGCAGCTTTCCTAGAGCGGGGAATGAGCAGTTCTTC; CDR3: CASSFPRAGNEQFF; J: TRBJ2-1; V: TRBV11-1; D: TRBD2; size: few
DNA: TGTGCCAGCAGCCCTGTCGCCAGGGCCTACGAGCAGTACTTC; CDR3: CASSPVARAYEQYF; J: TRBJ2-7; V: TRBV7-9; D: -; size: few
DNA: TGCGCCAGCAGCTTGGTCGGGGAAAGGAACACCGGGGAGCTGTTTTTT; CDR3: CASSLVGERNTGELFF; J: TRBJ2-2; V: TRBV5-1; D: -; size: few
DNA: TGTGCCAGCAGCGAACAGGGGTATGGCGCGGGAGAGAACACCGGGGAGCTGTTTTTT; CDR3: CASSEQGYGAGENTGELFF; J: TRBJ2-2; V: TRBV7-9; D: -; size: once
DNA: TGTGCCAGTATGGCCGGGACAGGGGGTCATGCTGAAGCTTTCTTT; CDR3: CASMAGTGGHAEAFF; J: TRBJ1-1; V: TRBV19; D: TRBD1; size: -
DNA: TGTGCCAGCAGCTTAGAGGACAGCCACTGGGAGACCCAGTACTTC; CDR3: CASSLEDSHWETQYF; J: TRBJ2-5; V: TRBV7-9; D: -; size: -
DNA: TGTGCCAGTACTCCTTCTGGGACAGGAATGGTGGAGCAGTACTTC; CDR3: CASTPSGTGMVEQYF; J: TRBJ2-7; V: TRBV19; D: TRBD1; size: once
DNA: TGTGCCAGCAGAAACGGACAGGGAGAGTGGAGGGTGAACACTGAAGCTTTCTTT; CDR3: CASRNGQGEWRVNTEAFF; J: TRBJ1-1; V: TRBV6-2/TRBV6-3; D: TRBD1; size: few
DNA: TGTGCCAGCAGCTTAGAGGACAGGAGTGGCTACGAGCAGTACTTC; CDR3: CASSLEDRSGYEQYF; J: TRBJ2-7; V: TRBV11-3; D: TRBD1; size: -
DNA: TGTGCCAGCAGTTCCCCGGGACTAGCGGGAGAACTCTACGAGCAGTACTTC; CDR3: CASSSPGLAGELYEQYF; J: TRBJ2-7; V: TRBV6-1; D: TRBD2; size: -
DNA: TGCAGTGCTAGAGATCTAGCGCAGGCGATTCTTGAAGCTTTCTTT; CDR3: CSARDLAQAILEAFF; J: TRBJ1-1; V: TRBV20-1; D: -; size: -
DNA: TGTGCCAGTAGTATAGCCGGGACCGGGGCCAACGTCCTGACTTTC; CDR3: CASSIAGTGANVLTF; J: TRBJ2-6; V: TRBV19; D: -; size: -
DNA: TGTGCCAGCAGTGAAGGTTCAGCTGGGGCCAACGTCCTGACTTTC; CDR3: CASSEGSAGANVLTF; J: TRBJ2-6; V: TRBV6-1; D: -; size: few
DNA: TGTGCCAGCAGCCTGAACTACGAGCAGTACTTC; CDR3: CASSLNYEQYF; J: TRBJ2-7; V: TRBV11-2; D: -; size: few
DNA: TGTGCCATGTCGACAGGGATCGGAAACACCATATATTTT; CDR3: CAMSTGIGNTIYF; J: TRBJ1-3; V: TRBV2; D: TRBD1; size: few
DNA: TGTGCCAGCAGCTCGACTACCGGGACAGTGAACACTGAAGCTTTCTTT; CDR3: CASSSTTGTVNTEAFF; J: TRBJ1-1; V: TRBV7-2; D: TRBD1; size: -
DNA: TGTGCCAGCAGTTCCGGGACAGGGGACACCGGGGAGCTGTTTTTT; CDR3: CASSSGTGDTGELFF; J: TRBJ2-2; V: TRBV28; D: TRBD1; size: -
DNA: TGTGCCAGCAGCCCCCTAGGAGAAAAACTGTTTTTT; CDR3: CASSPLGEKLFF; J: TRBJ1-4; V: TRBV4-2; D: -; size: -
DNA: TGCGCCAGCAGCTCCGGACAGGGCGACCAGCCCCAGCATTTT; CDR3: CASSSGQGDQPQHF; J: TRBJ1-5; V: TRBV5-1; D: TRBD1; size: -
DNA: TGTGCCAGTTCCCGGGACAGGGTCTACGAGCAGTACTTC; CDR3: CASSRDRVYEQYF; J: TRBJ2-7; V: TRBV19; D: TRBD1; size: -
DNA: TGTGCCAGTATCCGGGACAGGGCCACTGAAGCTTTCTTT; CDR3: CASIRDRATEAFF; J: TRBJ1-1; V: TRBV19; D: TRBD1; size: few
DNA: TGCGCCAGCAGTCGGGACGTAAGTGAAGCTTTCTTT; CDR3: CASSRDVSEAFF; J: TRBJ1-1; V: TRBV5-1; D: -; size: -
DNA: TGTGCCAGCAGTTTAGACGGTGATGAAAAACTGTTTTTT; CDR3: CASSLDGDEKLFF; J: TRBJ1-4; V: TRBV28; D: -; size: -
DNA: TGCAGTGCTAGTTCTAGCGGAGTAACAGATACGCAGTATTTT; CDR3: CSASSSGVTDTQYF; J: TRBJ2-3; V: TRBV20-1; D: TRBD2; size: -
DNA: TGTGCCAGCAGGGTCAGCGGGAGAAGCACAGATACGCAGTATTTT; CDR3: CASRVSGRSTDTQYF; J: TRBJ2-3; V: TRBV12-3/TRBV12-4; D: TRBD2; size: -
DNA: TGCAGTGCTAGTCGGCCACCCAGAGGGCTCTATGGCTACACCTTC; CDR3: CSASRPPRGLYGYTF; J: TRBJ1-2; V: TRBV20-1; D: -; size: -
DNA: TGTGCCAGCAGCTTAGTCGGGAATGAGCAGTTCTTC; CDR3: CASSLVGNEQFF; J: TRBJ2-1; V: TRBV11-2; D: -; size: -
DNA: TGCAGTGCTCGACAGGAGAGCTCCTATAATTCACCCCTCCACTTT; CDR3: CSARQESSYNSPLHF; J: TRBJ1-6; V: TRBV20-1; D: -; size: -
DNA: TGTGCCAGCTCACCCCGGACCCCCGCCTACGAGCAGTACTTC; CDR3: CASSPRTPAYEQYF; J: TRBJ2-7; V: TRBV18; D: -; size: -
DNA: TGTGCCAGCTCACCAGGGACAGGGGGTGCCTACGAGCAGTACTTC; CDR3: CASSPGTGGAYEQYF; J: TRBJ2-7; V: TRBV18; D: TRBD1; size: few
DNA: TGTGCCACTGAGAGGGGACGTAATGAAAAACTGTTTTTT; CDR3: CATERGRNEKLFF; J: TRBJ1-4; V: TRBV2; D: -; size: -
DNA: TGTGCCAGCAGCCTAGGACAGCCTAATGAAAAACTGTTTTTT; CDR3: CASSLGQPNEKLFF; J: TRBJ1-4; V: TRBV7-9; D: -; size: few